Following are 18 T cell receptor beta chains from one sample sequenced in a study of blood T cell repertoires in COVID-19. Only in-frame clones appear in the TCRdb table, and some are missing; sequencing was by immunoSEQ multiplex PCR. The sample lists around 620,000 clones, 85% to 90% occurring once. Source material: peripheral blood. These receptors were collected from a woman in her late teens or twenties with acute or convalescent COVID-19.

The chain links TRBV4-2 to TRBJ1-2; D perhaps matches TRBD1 (6 bases). Per the germline V gene, CDR1 is LGHNA and CDR2 is YNFKEQ. V gave up 0 bases and J gave up 5 bases, with 16 bases separating them. This CDR3 spans 16 amino acids. Here the CDR3 reads CASSQDGTWQGYGYTF. The CDR3 DNA is TGTGCCAGCAGCCAAGATGGGACATGGCAAGGGTATGGCTACACCTTC.

The genes are TRBV6-2 or TRBV6-3 and TRBJ2-7; D possibly corresponds to TRBD2 (6 bases). The CDR3 has 15 residues. The germline V gene encodes CDR1 MNHEY and CDR2 SVGEGT. V shed 6 bases and J shed 0 bases, with 15 bases lying between them. CDR3 bases: TGTGCCAGCAGCCCGGGACTCCCAACCTCCTACGAGCAGTACTTC. It encodes CASSPGLPTSYEQYF.

This clone occurred once. This rearrangement joins TRBV5-1 to TRBJ2-1; D gene ambiguous. With 1 base removed from V and 9 bases from J, the gap between germline ends came to 11 bases. CDR3 size: 13 residues. Germline loops: CDR1 SGHRS, CDR2 YFSETQ. This CDR3 reads CASSLRVSSEQFF. The CDR3, as DNA: TGCGCCAGCAGCTTGCGGGTAAGCAGTGAGCAGTTCTTC. The full variable domain, with the rest looked up from reference TRBV5-1 and TRBJ2-1, is KAGVTQTPRYLIKTRGQQVTLSCSPISGHRSVSWYQQTPGQGLQFLFEYFSETQRNKGNFPGRFSGRQFSNSRSEMNVSTLELGDSALYLCASSLRVSSEQFFGPGTRLTVL.

This rearrangement joins TRBV4-3 to TRBJ2-2, with 9 nucleotides matching TRBD2. CDR3 length equals 17 residues. J lost 9 bases, V lost 1 base, and 12 bases had no gene match. Germline loops: CDR1 LGHNA, CDR2 YSLEER. CDR3 residues: CASSQVRSGGPSRELFF. The DNA of the CDR3 is TGCGCCAGCAGCCAAGTGCGGAGCGGGGGGCCCTCCCGGGAGCTGTTTTTT.

J is TRBJ1-1 and V is TRBV4-3; D is perhaps TRBD1 (6 bases). Trimming pared 1 base from V and 0 bases from J, leaving 12 bases between. Germline assignment: CDR1 LGHNA and CDR2 YSLEER. The CDR3 consists of 16 residues. The CDR3: CASSQGQGQVNTEAFF. CDR3 bases: TGCGCCAGCAGCCAAGGGCAGGGACAAGTGAACACTGAAGCTTTCTTT.

V and J are TRBV10-3 and TRBJ1-1, with 7 bases identical to TRBD1. The trim removed 2 bases at V and 1 base at J, leaving 16 bases unmatched. In germline, CDR1 is ENHRY, CDR2 SYGVKD. This CDR3 is 19 amino acids long. CDR3 coding DNA: TGTGCCATCAGTGAGAAGGTTAATTCGGCAGGGGGAGCGAACACTGAAGCTTTCTTT. Its translation is CAISEKVNSAGGANTEAFF.

The rearrangement links TRBV7-2 to TRBJ2-5; TRBD1 aligns across 12 bases. Germline CDR1 is SGHTA and CDR2 is FQGNSA. V trimming: 8 bases; J trimming: 6 bases; junction bases outside the gene matches: 4. This CDR3 is 13 amino acids long. The CDR3 nucleotides are TGTGCCAGCGGGGACAGGGGGCGAAAGACCCAGTACTTC. Translating it yields CASGDRGRKTQYF.

The chain links TRBV19 to TRBJ2-7; no firm D call. Germline CDR1 LNHDA, CDR2 SQIVND (reference sequence). There are 14 residues in the CDR3. V was cut by 5 bases and J by 5 bases, with 16 bases left in between. The CDR3 loop reads CASSEDGFRHEQYF. CDR3 nucleotides: TGTGCCAGTAGTGAGGATGGTTTTCGGCACGAGCAGTACTTC.

This clone was seen just once. J is TRBJ1-1 and V is TRBV11-2; 7 positions agree with TRBD1. CDR1 is SGHAT, CDR2 FQNNGV, per germline. Losses at the gene ends were 5 bases for V and 1 base for J; bases not matched to a gene: 4. The CDR3 runs 14 residues. CDR3 sequence reads: CASSIRDRNTEAFF. The DNA for the CDR3 is TGTGCCAGCAGCATCCGGGACAGGAACACTGAAGCTTTCTTT.

The chain carries TRBV7-9 and TRBJ1-1; 7 nucleotides line up with TRBD1. The CDR3 totals 14 residues. Germline V lookup: CDR1 SEHNR, CDR2 FQNEAQ (reference sequence). Unmatched junction bases numbered 7, after V lost 5 bases and J lost 4 bases. Here the CDR3 DNA reads TGTGCCAGCAGCCCCCGACAGGGAACCACTGAAGCTTTCTTT. This sequence encodes CASSPRQGTTEAFF.

V usage is TRBV10-3 and J usage is TRBJ1-4; 7 nucleotides agree with TRBD1. Germline trimming cut 3 bases from V and 3 bases from J; bases unmatched to any gene: 1. Germline CDR1 ENHRY, CDR2 SYGVKD. The CDR3 loop spans 14 amino acids. In nucleotides, the CDR3 is TGTGCCATCAGTGACAGGGGGTCTAATGAAAAACTGTTTTTT. It translates to CAISDRGSNEKLFF.

Concerning this clone itself: The sample carries other DNA sequences with the same CDR3. V is TRBV5-1 and J is TRBJ1-5; maybe TRBD1 (5 bases). The V gene lost 0 bases and the J gene lost 2 bases, with 6 bases spanning the gap. The CDR3 has 14 amino acids. Germline V gene data show CDR1 as SGHRS and CDR2 as YFSETQ. CDR3 loop: CASSLAGGNQPQHF. The CDR3 region has the DNA TGCGCCAGCAGCTTGGCGGGGGGCAATCAGCCCCAGCATTTT. Combining the CDR3 with reference TRBV5-1 and TRBJ1-5 gives the whole variable domain KAGVTQTPRYLIKTRGQQVTLSCSPISGHRSVSWYQQTPGQGLQFLFEYFSETQRNKGNFPGRFSGRQFSNSRSEMNVSTLELGDSALYLCASSLAGGNQPQHFGDGTRLSIL.

This sequence joins TRBV7-2 and TRBJ2-1, with TRBD2 matching 11 bases. The CDR3 has 16 amino acids. Per the germline V gene, CDR1 is SGHTA and CDR2 is FQGNSA. After removal of 3 bases from V and 3 bases from J, the junction contained 4 bases not matched to a gene. CDR3 sequence: CASSLTSGANYNEQFF. The DNA of the CDR3 is TGTGCCAGCAGCTTGACTAGCGGGGCAAACTACAATGAGCAGTTCTTC.

This clone was seen a few times. The chain uses TRBV24-1 and TRBJ1-2; no reliable D call. Trimming shortened V by 2 bases and J by 8 bases, and 5 bases separated the two germline ends. Germline loops: CDR1 KGHDR, CDR2 SFDVKD. The CDR3 is 11 amino acids. DNA for the CDR3: TGTGCCACCAGTGATTGGGAGGGCTACACCTTC. As protein: CATSDWEGYTF.

This clone appeared a few times. This rearrangement joins TRBV5-4 to TRBJ1-5; 9 nucleotides line up with TRBD1. CDR3 length: 15 residues. V lost 4 bases and J lost 8; bases outside the gene matches: 10. Germline assignment: CDR1 SGHNT and CDR2 YYREEE (reference sequence). The CDR3 DNA is TGTGCCAGCAGCGTCCGGGACAGGGTTGTTGAGCCCCAGCATTTT. It translates to CASSVRDRVVEPQHF.

The V and J genes are TRBV7-7 and TRBJ2-1; TRBD1 matches at 8 bases. The ends lost 5 bases at V and 5 bases at J; junction bases unmatched: 8. Germline CDR1 and CDR2: SSHAT and FNYEAQ (reference sequence). This CDR3 is built from 15 residues. CDR3 in DNA: TGTGCCAGCAGCCAAGGACAGGGTGTAGACAATGAGCAGTTCTTC. Protein: CASSQGQGVDNEQFF.

J is TRBJ2-3 and V is TRBV5-4; 11 bases match TRBD2. Losses at the gene ends were 2 bases for V and 4 bases for J; bases not matched to a gene: 0. Per germline, CDR1 SGHNT and CDR2 YYREEE (reference sequence). This CDR3 is 14 amino acids long. CDR3 amino acids: CASSFSGGADTQYF. The CDR3 DNA reads TGTGCCAGCAGCTTTAGCGGGGGGGCAGATACGCAGTATTTT.

This sequence joins TRBV6-5 and TRBJ2-7; D not resolved. Germline-derived CDR1 and CDR2 are MNHEY and SVGAGI. CDR3 length equals 13 residues. The germline V and J ends were trimmed by 2 bases and 5 bases, with 10 bases remaining between them. For the CDR3, the DNA is TGTGCCAGCAGTTACCAGGCTACGGACGAGCAGTACTTC. Encoded protein: CASSYQATDEQYF.